This T cell receptor beta chain was obtained from a study of CD8 T cells in Susac syndrome. Treatment-naive patients with stable or active relapsing-remitting disease served as multiple sclerosis controls. TEMRA cells were FACS-enriched and CD8+ and CD4+ T cells negatively isolated. Concerning this clonotype: Its cognate antigen is unknown.

Findings of the study overall: The study conceded that its TCR sequencing and HLA analysis involved relatively few individuals.

RNA, at roughly 0.45 to 1 ug, was reverse transcribed with random hexamers. With immunoSEQ multiplex PCR, TCR beta CDR3 was amplified across 54 Vbeta and 13 Jbeta. TCRdb itself ran the immunoSEQ multiplex PCR reads through MiXCR, one entry per CDR3 protein. This sample has 250,000 to 350,000 distinct CDR3 sequences, with 92% found just once. V lost 5 bases and J lost 2, with 12 bases in between. The germline V gene has CDR1 SGHTA and CDR2 FQGNSA. The length of the CDR3 is 15 residues. The receptor's source is a human donor with multiple sclerosis. J is TRBJ2-2 and V is TRBV7-2; D not certain. The material sequenced was CD4+ T cells from PBMCs. The CDR3 DNA follows: TGTGCCAGCAGCCCCCGGTGGGGAAACACCGGGGAGCTGTTTTTT. It codes for CASSPRWGNTGELFF.